Given below is one TCR beta chain in context. The data derive from a study of blood T cell repertoires in COVID-19. The wider study: The United States, Italy and Spain supplied acute and convalescent COVID-19 samples.

This CDR3 is 14 amino acids long. Germline CDR1 reads LGHDT; CDR2 reads YNNKEL (reference sequence). V lost 3 bases, J lost 5 bases, and 12 bases lay in between. The repertoire was sequenced with immunoSEQ multiplex PCR; TCRdb's copy has only in-frame clones and lacks some. The data show around 97,000 clones, approximately 88% seen once. This chain uses TRBV3-1 (or the pseudogene TRBV3-2) with TRBJ2-3; the D gene is possibly TRBD1 (6 bases). The sample consisted of peripheral blood. The sequence was collected from a human donor in a cohort sampled during active COVID-19. CDR3 protein: CASSQGTGLDTQYF. DNA of the CDR3: TGTGCCAGCAGCCAGGGTACAGGGTTAGATACGCAGTATTTT.